This passage covers 5 T cell receptor beta chains from one sample sequenced in a study of vaccination and CD4 T cells after COVID-19. Treatment in this sample: approximately 10-day PBMC culture with coronavirus spike peptide pools or control peptides (ViraFEST assay). Their recognized antigens are unknown. The assay that was used to sequence DNA from cultured CD4+ T cells was the Oncomine TCR Beta short-read assay. MiXCR was run by TCRdb on the PCR reads, yielding one entry per CDR3 protein. The sample includes about 13,000 distinct CDR3 sequences, around 40% seen only once; the top ten take 7.5% to 9.5%. The material was CD4+ T cells from blood, cultured in vitro, obtained after SARS-CoV-2 vaccination. These receptors came from a human donor who had recovered from COVID-19.

The rearrangement uses TRBV18 and TRBJ2-7; the D gene is possibly TRBD1 (6 bases). Looked up from germline, CDR1 is KGHSH and CDR2 is LQKENI. The CDR3 spans 14 residues. V lost 3 bases and J lost 7, with 16 bases in between. The CDR3 here is CASSPLTDQGEQYF. For the CDR3, the DNA is TGTGCCAGCTCACCCCTGACCGATCAGGGGGAGCAGTACTTC.

The chain recombines TRBV6-5 with TRBJ1-1; the match to TRBD1 covers 8 bases. CDR1 and CDR2 from the germline V gene are MNHEY and SVGAGI. The CDR3 covers 18 residues. The junction had 13 bases not matched to a gene; V was cut back by 0 bases and J by 4 bases. Here the CDR3 reads CASSYSIVAGGLGTEAFF. In nucleotides, the CDR3 is TGTGCCAGCAGTTACTCGATCGTCGCAGGGGGCTTGGGCACTGAAGCTTTCTTT.

The gene calls are TRBV27 and TRBJ2-3, with 8 bases matching TRBD2. CDR3 length equals 19 residues. V lost 2 bases, J lost 2 bases, and 15 bases stayed unmatched. The germline V gene has CDR1 MNHEY and CDR2 SMNVEV (reference sequence). CDR3: CASSLRASGLGVATDTQYF. The CDR3 DNA follows: TGTGCCAGCAGTTTACGAGCTAGCGGGTTAGGGGTGGCCACAGATACGCAGTATTTT.

The rearrangement uses TRBV21-1 and TRBJ2-7. TRBV21-1 is tagged as a pseudogene. This CDR3 region has 13 residues. CDR3 nucleotides: TGTGCCAGCAGCCCCCGTGTGACTTACGAGCAGTACTTC. It is translated as CASSPRVTYEQYF.

The rearrangement links TRBV11-3 to TRBJ2-3; D is unresolved. CDR1 is SGHNT, CDR2 YENEEA, per germline. The length of the CDR3 is 12 residues. V was cut by 1 base and J by 5 bases, with 4 bases left in between. The CDR3 here is CASSLGLDTQYF. As DNA, the CDR3 is TGTGCCAGCAGCTTAGGTCTAGATACGCAGTATTTT.